The entry below describes one T cell receptor (beta chain). The sample belongs to a study of radiation and T cells in renal cell carcinoma. Libraries were prepared by immunoSEQ multiplex PCR; TCRdb keeps only in-frame clonotypes and omits some of them. The sample holds around 95,000 clones, approximately 80% seen once. Time point: blood 4 weeks post-SBRT, at nephrectomy. Treatment in this sample: 15 Gy SBRT to primary tumor, nephrectomy 4 weeks later. Nephrectomy followed 15 Gy stereotactic body radiation by 4 weeks. This TCR derives from a man in his 60s with renal cell carcinoma. This sample comprised blood, obtained from a patient whose treatment included radiotherapy and nephrectomy.

The CDR3 is CASSPPNSRVGNEQFF. DNA of the CDR3: TGTGCCAGCAGCCCCCCGAACTCCCGCGTGGGCAATGAGCAGTTCTTC. The chain joins TRBV11-2 to TRBJ2-1; no firm D call. The V end was cut by 5 bases, the J end by 6 bases, with 20 bases between. The CDR3 is made up of 16 amino acids. The germline V gene has CDR1 SGHAT and CDR2 FQNNGV.